A selection of T cell receptor beta chains follows, all from one sample in a study of T cell responses to AZD1222 COVID-19 vaccine. Assay: immunoSEQ multiplex PCR; the TCRdb copy retains only in-frame clones and omits some. The sample yields some 150,000 clones, about nine tenths seen once. The sample in question was peripheral blood, obtained on day 0 of MenACWY control vaccination. Receptor source: an adult in good health. CDR3s include the opening cysteine and the closing phenylalanine or tryptophan. A D gene is named only where the DNA matches it firmly. Some rows have no size entry. The others give once, few or many, or a class for an expanded clone.

clone size: once
V gene: TRBV12-3/TRBV12-4
J gene: TRBJ1-4
D gene: .
CDR3 DNA: TGTGCCAGCAGTTTACCCCAAGGCAGGCTGTTTTTT
CDR3 protein: CASSLPQGRLFF

clone size: .
V gene: TRBV7-2
J gene: TRBJ1-5
D gene: .
CDR3 DNA: TGTGCCAGCAGCTTATCTCGAGACAGCTATCAGCCCCAGCATTTT
CDR3 protein: CASSLSRDSYQPQHF

clone size: .
V gene: TRBV3-1/TRBV3-2
J gene: TRBJ1-1
D gene: .
CDR3 DNA: TGTGCCAGCGGGGTAGTCGGAAACACTGAAGCTTTCTTT
CDR3 protein: CASGVVGNTEAFF

clone size: .
V gene: TRBV6-6
J gene: TRBJ1-2
D gene: .
CDR3 DNA: TGTGCCAGCAGCCTCCGGGACGGCAGTCTTCAGGATGGCTACACCTTC
CDR3 protein: CASSLRDGSLQDGYTF

clone size: .
V gene: TRBV5-1
J gene: TRBJ1-4
D gene: .
CDR3 DNA: TGCGCCAGCAGCCTACATCCTGCAACTAATGAAAAACTGTTTTTT
CDR3 protein: CASSLHPATNEKLFF

clone size: .
V gene: TRBV5-6
J gene: TRBJ2-7
D gene: .
CDR3 DNA: TGTGCCAGCAGCTTAGGGAGATCCTACGAGCAGTACTTC
CDR3 protein: CASSLGRSYEQYF

clone size: .
V gene: TRBV19
J gene: TRBJ1-2
D gene: .
CDR3 DNA: TGTGCCACCCGGCGTTCGGAGTTCGCCTATGGCTACACCTTC
CDR3 protein: CATRRSEFAYGYTF

clone size: .
V gene: TRBV28
J gene: TRBJ1-3
D gene: TRBD1
CDR3 DNA: TGTGCCAGCAGTTTAAGGGCAGGGGGCGTTATATATTTT
CDR3 protein: CASSLRAGGVIYF

clone size: .
V gene: TRBV30
J gene: TRBJ2-6
D gene: .
CDR3 DNA: TGTGCCGGCCCTCGGGGAAGGGGCTCTGGGGCCAACGTCCTGACTTTC
CDR3 protein: CAGPRGRGSGANVLTF

clone size: .
V gene: TRBV12-5
J gene: TRBJ2-1
D gene: .
CDR3 DNA: TGTGCTAGTGGTTTGGTACGGGGGAGCTCCTACAATGAGCAGTTCTTC
CDR3 protein: CASGLVRGSSYNEQFF

clone size: .
V gene: TRBV28
J gene: TRBJ2-3
D gene: TRBD1
CDR3 DNA: TGTGCCAGCAGTCCCACCGGACAGGGAAGCACAGATACGCAGTATTTT
CDR3 protein: CASSPTGQGSTDTQYF

clone size: .
V gene: TRBV12-3/TRBV12-4
J gene: TRBJ1-1
D gene: .
CDR3 DNA: TGTGCCAGCAGCCGGAGCGTTGAAGCTTTCTTT
CDR3 protein: CASSRSVEAFF

clone size: .
V gene: TRBV20-1
J gene: TRBJ1-2
D gene: .
CDR3 DNA: TGCAGTGCTAGAGGTGGGGGAGGCTACACCTTC
CDR3 protein: CSARGGGGYTF

clone size: .
V gene: TRBV7-2
J gene: TRBJ1-1
D gene: TRBD1
CDR3 DNA: TGTGCCAGCAGCTTCAGACAGGGTCAGACTGAAGCTTTCTTT
CDR3 protein: CASSFRQGQTEAFF

clone size: few
V gene: TRBV28
J gene: TRBJ2-7
D gene: .
CDR3 DNA: TGTGCCAGCAGTTTATCCGGGCGTAAAGTCTCCTACGAGCAGTACTTC
CDR3 protein: CASSLSGRKVSYEQYF

clone size: once
V gene: TRBV7-2
J gene: TRBJ1-1
D gene: .
CDR3 DNA: TGTGCCAGCAGCTTAGCACAGAACACTGAAGCTTTCTTT
CDR3 protein: CASSLAQNTEAFF

clone size: .
V gene: TRBV30
J gene: TRBJ1-3
D gene: .
CDR3 DNA: TGTGCCTGGAGTGTATTAGGTGGGCAGTCTGGAAACACCATATATTTT
CDR3 protein: CAWSVLGGQSGNTIYF

clone size: .
V gene: TRBV9
J gene: TRBJ2-2
D gene: .
CDR3 DNA: TGTGCCAGCAGTGATCCCTTCGGGGCGGGCACCGGGGAGCTGTTTTTT
CDR3 protein: CASSDPFGAGTGELFF

clone size: .
V gene: TRBV18
J gene: TRBJ1-5
D gene: TRBD1
CDR3 DNA: TGTGCCAGCTCACAACAGACAGGGGGCCTAAATCAGCCCCAGCATTTT
CDR3 protein: CASSQQTGGLNQPQHF

clone size: once
V gene: TRBV12-5
J gene: TRBJ2-7
D gene: .
CDR3 DNA: TGTGCTAGTGGTCGCCCCGGAGGTTCCTCCTACGAGCAGTACTTC
CDR3 protein: CASGRPGGSSYEQYF

clone size: .
V gene: TRBV25-1
J gene: TRBJ1-4
D gene: .
CDR3 DNA: TGTGCCAGCAGTGCCTCCGGAGGTTGGGGTGAAAAACTGTTTTTT
CDR3 protein: CASSASGGWGEKLFF

clone size: .
V gene: TRBV9
J gene: TRBJ1-3
D gene: .
CDR3 DNA: TGTGCCAGCAGCGTTCAGGGCTCTGGAAACACCATATATTTT
CDR3 protein: CASSVQGSGNTIYF

clone size: .
V gene: TRBV11-2
J gene: TRBJ2-7
D gene: TRBD1
CDR3 DNA: TGTGCCAGCAGCTCCGGGACAGAGGCCTACGAGCAGTACTTC
CDR3 protein: CASSSGTEAYEQYF

clone size: .
V gene: TRBV29-1
J gene: TRBJ1-5
D gene: .
CDR3 DNA: TGCAGCGCATCCCCGGCCATAGGACAGCCCCAGCATTTT
CDR3 protein: CSASPAIGQPQHF

clone size: few
V gene: TRBV27
J gene: TRBJ1-1
D gene: .
CDR3 DNA: TGTGCCAGCAGTCCCGGGACGGGACCGCTTGAAGCTTTCTTT
CDR3 protein: CASSPGTGPLEAFF

clone size: .
V gene: TRBV5-1
J gene: TRBJ1-6
D gene: .
CDR3 DNA: TGCGCCAGCAGCTTGGGGGTGACGGACAATTCACCCCTCCACTTT
CDR3 protein: CASSLGVTDNSPLHF

clone size: .
V gene: TRBV7-8
J gene: TRBJ2-5
D gene: TRBD2
CDR3 DNA: TGTGCCAGCAGCTTAGTCGGCGGACTAGCGGGGATAGAGACCCAGTACTTC
CDR3 protein: CASSLVGGLAGIETQYF

clone size: .
V gene: TRBV4-2
J gene: TRBJ1-2
D gene: .
CDR3 DNA: TGTGCCAGCAGGCGGACGGCACAGCTAAACTATGGCTACACCTTC
CDR3 protein: CASRRTAQLNYGYTF

clone size: .
V gene: TRBV28
J gene: TRBJ1-1
D gene: .
CDR3 DNA: TGTGCCAGCAGGGCCGGCACTGAAGCTTTCTTT
CDR3 protein: CASRAGTEAFF

clone size: .
V gene: TRBV9
J gene: TRBJ2-7
D gene: .
CDR3 DNA: TGTGCCAGCAGCGTAGCGACAGGTCCCTCCTACGAGCAGTACTTC
CDR3 protein: CASSVATGPSYEQYF

clone size: .
V gene: TRBV2
J gene: TRBJ1-2
D gene: TRBD1
CDR3 DNA: TGTGCCAGCGGGACAGGGGAGCTCTATGGCTACACCTTC
CDR3 protein: CASGTGELYGYTF

clone size: .
V gene: TRBV9
J gene: TRBJ2-2
D gene: .
CDR3 DNA: TGTGCCAGCAGCGTAGACGAGCACACCGGGGAGCTGTTTTTT
CDR3 protein: CASSVDEHTGELFF

clone size: once
V gene: TRBV7-9
J gene: TRBJ2-4
D gene: .
CDR3 DNA: TGTGCCAGCAGCTTAACGGAAGCCAAAAACATTCAGTACTTC
CDR3 protein: CASSLTEAKNIQYF

clone size: .
V gene: TRBV5-1
J gene: TRBJ2-7
D gene: .
CDR3 DNA: TGCGCCAGCAGCGACCCCGGGAAGAGCTCCTACGAGCAGTACTTC
CDR3 protein: CASSDPGKSSYEQYF

clone size: .
V gene: TRBV5-1
J gene: TRBJ2-7
D gene: TRBD2
CDR3 DNA: TGCGCCAGCAGCTGGGGACTAGCGTCGGACGAGCAGTACTTC
CDR3 protein: CASSWGLASDEQYF

clone size: .
V gene: TRBV4-3
J gene: TRBJ1-2
D gene: TRBD1
CDR3 DNA: TGCGCCAGCAGCCAACCGCCGGGACAGGGTAACTATGGCTACACCTTC
CDR3 protein: CASSQPPGQGNYGYTF

clone size: .
V gene: TRBV4-3
J gene: TRBJ1-6
D gene: .
CDR3 DNA: TGCGCCAGCAGCCAAGTCTTCGGGGGTTCACCCCTCCACTTT
CDR3 protein: CASSQVFGGSPLHF

clone size: .
V gene: TRBV7-2
J gene: TRBJ2-7
D gene: TRBD2
CDR3 DNA: TGTGCCAGCAGCTTGGGACTAGCGGGGACCTACGAGCAGTACTTC
CDR3 protein: CASSLGLAGTYEQYF

clone size: .
V gene: TRBV5-4
J gene: TRBJ1-2
D gene: TRBD1
CDR3 DNA: TGTGCCAGCAGCTTAACAGGGGGAAACTATGGCTACACCTTC
CDR3 protein: CASSLTGGNYGYTF

clone size: once
V gene: TRBV28
J gene: TRBJ1-6
D gene: TRBD1
CDR3 DNA: TGTGCCAGCAGTTTACCGTTTCGACAGGGGTATTCACCCCTCCACTTT
CDR3 protein: CASSLPFRQGYSPLHF

clone size: .
V gene: TRBV11-3
J gene: TRBJ2-2
D gene: .
CDR3 DNA: TGTGCCAGCAGCCGATCCCAGTACACCGGGGAGCTGTTTTTT
CDR3 protein: CASSRSQYTGELFF

clone size: few
V gene: TRBV6-4
J gene: TRBJ2-2
D gene: TRBD2
CDR3 DNA: TGTGCCAGCAGTGACGGCGTTAGCGGGGGGGCCGGGGAGCTGTTTTTT
CDR3 protein: CASSDGVSGGAGELFF

clone size: .
V gene: TRBV4-3
J gene: TRBJ2-4
D gene: .
CDR3 DNA: TGCGCCAGCAGCCAAGTTCAGTCCCCAAACATTCAGTACTTC
CDR3 protein: CASSQVQSPNIQYF

clone size: few
V gene: TRBV10-3
J gene: TRBJ1-2
D gene: TRBD1
CDR3 DNA: TGTGCCATCAGTGATGACAGGGCGGGTTACTATGGCTACACCTTC
CDR3 protein: CAISDDRAGYYGYTF

clone size: .
V gene: TRBV4-2
J gene: TRBJ2-3
D gene: .
CDR3 DNA: TGTGCCAGCAGCCAAGATACTGGAGCTGGCACAGATACGCAGTATTTT
CDR3 protein: CASSQDTGAGTDTQYF